This entry concerns a single T cell receptor (beta chain). This sample is part of a study of control samples from healthy donors and cancer patients. The CDR3 spans 14 residues. From germline, CDR1 is MNHEY and CDR2 SMNVEV (reference sequence). The V and J ends lost 9 bases and 6 bases respectively, with 20 bases between them. Method: immunoSEQ multiplex PCR; TCRdb's copy keeps in-frame clones and lacks some. The sample lists 70,000 to 95,000 clones; approximately 89% were seen once. The gene calls are TRBV27 and TRBJ1-2; a possible D gene is TRBD1 (5 bases). This sequence originates from a man aged 45-65 years in good health. Specimen: blood. For the CDR3, the DNA is TGTGCCAGTTGGCAAGCCGGGGGAGAAAATGGCTACACCTTC. Translation gives CASWQAGGENGYTF.